The sequence of this T cell receptor beta chain was determined in a study of CD8 T cells in Susac syndrome. It was with random hexamers that roughly 0.45 to 1 ug RNA was reverse transcribed. MiXCR was run by TCRdb on the immunoSEQ multiplex PCR reads, yielding one entry per CDR3 protein. The sample shows 130,000 or so distinct CDR3 sequences, 85% to 95% of them seen only once. Germline V gives CDR1 LGHNA, CDR2 YNFKEQ. This CDR3 has 18 residues. The V gene lost 4 bases and the J gene lost 0 bases, with 16 bases spanning the gap. V is TRBV4-2 and J is TRBJ2-6; D perhaps matches TRBD1 (7 bases). The source of this sequence is a human donor with Susac syndrome. Material for sequencing was CD8+ T cells from PBMCs. CDR3 sequence reads: CASSPAGQSYSGANVLTF. CDR3 bases: TGTGCCAGCAGCCCTGCGGGACAGAGCTACTCTGGGGCCAACGTCCTGACTTTC.